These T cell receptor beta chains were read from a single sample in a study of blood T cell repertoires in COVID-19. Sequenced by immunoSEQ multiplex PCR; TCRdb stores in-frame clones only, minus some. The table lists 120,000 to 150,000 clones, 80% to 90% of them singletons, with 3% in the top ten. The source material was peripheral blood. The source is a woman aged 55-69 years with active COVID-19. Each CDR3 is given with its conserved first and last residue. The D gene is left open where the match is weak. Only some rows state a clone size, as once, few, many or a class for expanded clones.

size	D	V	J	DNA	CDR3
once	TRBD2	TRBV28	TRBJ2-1	TGTGCCAGCAGTCGAGGGGAGGGGTTCTCATCTGATGAGCAGTTCTTC	CASSRGEGFSSDEQFF
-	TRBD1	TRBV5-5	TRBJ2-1	TGTGCCAGCAGCGTACTGACAGGGAATGAGCAGTTCTTC	CASSVLTGNEQFF
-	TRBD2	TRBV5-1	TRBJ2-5	TGCGCCAGCAGCTGGCAAGCGGGAGAGGGACTAGAGACCCAGTACTTC	CASSWQAGEGLETQYF
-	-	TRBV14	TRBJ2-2	TGTGCCAGCAGCCTTTGGACAGCTTTAGCCGGGGAGCTGTTTTTT	CASSLWTALAGELFF
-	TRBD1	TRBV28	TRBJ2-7	TGTGCCAGCAGTTCCGGGACAGGGAGCCCGATCGAGCAGTACTTC	CASSSGTGSPIEQYF
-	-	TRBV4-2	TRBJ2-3	TGTGCCAGCAGCCAAGTAAGCACAGATACGCAGTATTTT	CASSQVSTDTQYF
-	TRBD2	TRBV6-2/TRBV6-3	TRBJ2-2	TGTGCCAGCAGCCACACTAGCGGGAGTAGGGCCGGGGAGCTGTTTTTT	CASSHTSGSRAGELFF
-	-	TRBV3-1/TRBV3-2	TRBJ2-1	TGTGCCAGCAGCTGCCGGAAGGAGACTTACAATGAGCAGTTCTTC	CASSCRKETYNEQFF
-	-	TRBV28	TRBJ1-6	TGTGCCAGCAGTTTAAGTCTAGAAGGACAGAGATTTAATTCACCCCTCCACTTT	CASSLSLEGQRFNSPLHF
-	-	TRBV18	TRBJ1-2	TGTGCCAGCTCACCACCCCCAGGCTATGGCTACACCTTC	CASSPPPGYGYTF
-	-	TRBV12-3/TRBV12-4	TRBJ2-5	TGTGCCAGCAGTTCAAGGGGTCGGGAGACCCAGTACTTC	CASSSRGRETQYF
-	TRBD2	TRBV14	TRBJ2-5	TGTGCCAGCAGCCGGGGGGGTCTCGGGAGTGAAGAGACCCAGTACTTC	CASSRGGLGSEETQYF
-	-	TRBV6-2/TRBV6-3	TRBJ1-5	TGTGCCAGCAGTTACTCGAGTTACAGGAGCCCTTATCAGCCCCAGCATTTT	CASSYSSYRSPYQPQHF
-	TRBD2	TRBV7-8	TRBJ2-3	TGTGCCAGCAGCTGGACTAGTCCTCTCACAGATACGCAGTATTTT	CASSWTSPLTDTQYF
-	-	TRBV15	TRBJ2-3	TGTGCCACCAGCAGAGAACAGGGCGATACGCAGTATTTT	CATSREQGDTQYF
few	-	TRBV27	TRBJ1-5	TGTGCCAGCAGTTCAACAGCTTATAGCAATCAGCCCCAGCATTTT	CASSSTAYSNQPQHF
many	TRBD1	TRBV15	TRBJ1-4	TGTGCCACCAGCAGAGCCGGGACAGCTTATCCCGGGGGCGAAAAACTGTTTTTT	CATSRAGTAYPGGEKLFF
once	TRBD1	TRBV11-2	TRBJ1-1	TGTGCCAGCAGCTACCACGAACTTCCCGGGACAGGGAAGGGCACTGAAGCTTTCTTT	CASSYHELPGTGKGTEAFF
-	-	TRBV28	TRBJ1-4	TGTGCCAGCACTAGTGCAACTAATGAAAAACTGTTTTTT	CASTSATNEKLFF
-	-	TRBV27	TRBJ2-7	TGTGCCAGCAGAAGGGGCTACGAGCAGTACTTC	CASRRGYEQYF
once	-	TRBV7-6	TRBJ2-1	TGTGCCAGCAGCTTAGGCTCGAGAGGACTGTGGAACAATGAGCAGTTCTTC	CASSLGSRGLWNNEQFF
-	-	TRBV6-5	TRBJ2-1	TGTGCCAGCAGCACGACTACCGGGGGCTACAATGAGCAGTTCTTC	CASSTTTGGYNEQFF
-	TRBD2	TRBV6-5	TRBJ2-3	TGTGCCAGTAAACTAGCGGGAGGCTCGGATACGCAGTATTTT	CASKLAGGSDTQYF
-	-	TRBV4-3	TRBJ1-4	TGCGCCAGCAGCCAGGGGGGGGGCGCAACTAATGAAAAACTGTTTTTT	CASSQGGGATNEKLFF
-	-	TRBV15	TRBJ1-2	TGTGCCACCAGCAGAGAAACTACCCACCCATATGGCTACACCTTC	CATSRETTHPYGYTF
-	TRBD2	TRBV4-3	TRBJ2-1	TGCGCCAGCAGCCGGGGACTAGCGGGCTCCTACAATGAGCAGTTCTTC	CASSRGLAGSYNEQFF
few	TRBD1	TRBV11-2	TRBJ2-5	TGTGCCAGCAGCTTATATACGGGGGTGGACAGGGAAGAAGAGACCCAGTACTTC	CASSLYTGVDREEETQYF
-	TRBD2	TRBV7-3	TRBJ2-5	TGTGCCAGCAGCTTAAAGTTAGCGGGAATAGAGACCCAGTACTTC	CASSLKLAGIETQYF